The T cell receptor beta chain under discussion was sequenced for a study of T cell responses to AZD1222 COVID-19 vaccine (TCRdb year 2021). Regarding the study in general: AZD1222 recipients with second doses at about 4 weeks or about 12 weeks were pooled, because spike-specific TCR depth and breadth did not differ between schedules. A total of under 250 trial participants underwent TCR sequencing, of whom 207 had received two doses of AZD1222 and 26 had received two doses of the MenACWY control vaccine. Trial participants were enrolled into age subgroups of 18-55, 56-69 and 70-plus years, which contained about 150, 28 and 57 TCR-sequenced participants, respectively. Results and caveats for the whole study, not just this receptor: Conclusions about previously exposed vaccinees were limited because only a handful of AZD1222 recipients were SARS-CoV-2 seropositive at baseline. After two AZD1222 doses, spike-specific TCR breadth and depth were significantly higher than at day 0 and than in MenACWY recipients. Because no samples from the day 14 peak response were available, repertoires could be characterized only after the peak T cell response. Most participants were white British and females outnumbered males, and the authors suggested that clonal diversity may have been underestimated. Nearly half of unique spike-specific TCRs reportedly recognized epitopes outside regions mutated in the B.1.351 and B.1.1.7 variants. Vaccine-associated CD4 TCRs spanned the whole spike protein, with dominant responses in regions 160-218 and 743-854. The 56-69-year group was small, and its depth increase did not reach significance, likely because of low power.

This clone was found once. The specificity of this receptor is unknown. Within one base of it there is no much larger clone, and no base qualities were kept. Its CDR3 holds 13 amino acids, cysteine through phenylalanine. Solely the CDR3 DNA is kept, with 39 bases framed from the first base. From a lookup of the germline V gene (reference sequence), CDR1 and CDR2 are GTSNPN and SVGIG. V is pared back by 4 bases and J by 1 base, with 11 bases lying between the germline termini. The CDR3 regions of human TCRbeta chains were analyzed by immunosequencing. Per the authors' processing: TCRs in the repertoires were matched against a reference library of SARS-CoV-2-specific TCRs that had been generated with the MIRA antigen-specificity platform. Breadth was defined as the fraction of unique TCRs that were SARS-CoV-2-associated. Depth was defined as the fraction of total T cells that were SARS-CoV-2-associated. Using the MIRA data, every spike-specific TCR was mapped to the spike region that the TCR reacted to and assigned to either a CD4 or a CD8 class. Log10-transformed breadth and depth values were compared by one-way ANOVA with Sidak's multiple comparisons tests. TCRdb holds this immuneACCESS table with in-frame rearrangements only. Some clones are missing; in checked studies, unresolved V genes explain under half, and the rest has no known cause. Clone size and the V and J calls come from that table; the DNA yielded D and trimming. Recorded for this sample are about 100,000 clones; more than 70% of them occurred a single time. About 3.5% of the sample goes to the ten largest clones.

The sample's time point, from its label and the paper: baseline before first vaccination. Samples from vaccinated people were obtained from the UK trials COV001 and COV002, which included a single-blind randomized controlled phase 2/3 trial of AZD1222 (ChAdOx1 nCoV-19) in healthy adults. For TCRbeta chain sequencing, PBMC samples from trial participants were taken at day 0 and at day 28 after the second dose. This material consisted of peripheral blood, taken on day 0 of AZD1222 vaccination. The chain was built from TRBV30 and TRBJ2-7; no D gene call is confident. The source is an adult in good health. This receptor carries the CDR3 CAWNNQLSYEQYF. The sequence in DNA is TGTGCCTGGAATAACCAGCTTTCCTACGAGCAGTACTTC.